This T cell receptor (beta chain) was captured in a study of cytomegalovirus exposure and HLA in healthy donors. Looking at the study overall: As released early, the data held roughly 85 million unique TCRs from HLA-typed donors.

Healthy bone marrow donors made up the donors. The PCR had 60 Vbeta and 13 Jbeta primers. Sequencing used immunoSEQ multiplex PCR; TCRdb keeps in-frame clones, though not all of them. The sample yields approximately 220,000 clones, over 75% seen once. Whole-study findings and limits: Follow-up analysis later connected one missense variant in DCLRE1C with trimming of TCR beta V- and J-genes. Based on reports, TCR beta sequences accurately predicted HLA-A and HLA-B alleles for most subjects.

In this sample, this clone turned up once. The antigen is not known. This receptor was obtained from a male donor in good health and CMV-seronegative. The specimen sequenced was PBMCs.

Here the CDR3 reads CASGTGESYEQYF. CDR3 in DNA: TGCGCCAGCGGGACAGGGGAGTCCTACGAGCAGTACTTC. The chain uses TRBV5-1 and TRBJ2-7; 10 bases fit TRBD1. The CDR3 covers 13 residues. Germline trimming cut 7 bases from V and 1 base from J; bases unmatched to any gene: 2. The germline CDR1 and CDR2 sequences are SGHRS and YFSETQ.